These 29 T cell receptor beta chains share one sample of origin, sequenced in a study of spatial heterogeneity in lung cancer. These receptors' targets are unknown. Time point meaning: sample taken at primary tumor resection. TCRdb analysed the 5' RACE reads with MiXCR anew, one entry per CDR3 protein. In the table there are about 14,000 distinct CDR3 sequences, approximately 4.5% of which are singletons. Study conclusions and caveats: The number of expanded tumor alpha and beta chains correlated with mutation number.

The material sequenced was lung tumor tissue, taken at surgery. The receptors originated from a female donor with early-stage non-small cell lung cancer.

This clonotype is labeled as medium-sized. The genes are TRBV20-1 and TRBJ2-5; 15 bases map to TRBD2. Trimming removed 5 bases from V and 5 bases from J; junction bases left unmatched: 9. The CDR3 is 16 amino acids. Germline assignment: CDR1 DFQATT and CDR2 SNEGSKA (reference sequence). CDR3 in amino acids: CSAYTGTSGGLETQYF. DNA for the CDR3: TGCAGTGCTTACACCGGGACTAGCGGGGGGCTGGAGACCCAGTACTTC.

This clonotype was seen many times. The CDR3 DNA is TGCGCCAGCAGCCAAGACCCTTCATGGGAGCCCCTCCACTTT. This sequence encodes CASSQDPSWEPLHF. V and J are TRBV4-3 and TRBJ1-6; no clear D gene. Germline V gene sequence: CDR1 LGHNA, CDR2 YSLEER. The V and J ends lost 0 bases and 13 bases respectively, with 13 bases between them. This CDR3 comprises 14 residues.

The table lists this clonotype with many counts. This rearrangement joins TRBV12-3 or TRBV12-4 to TRBJ2-7, with D possibly TRBD1 on 6 matching bases. With 5 bases removed from V and 3 bases from J, the gap between germline ends came to 14 bases. The CDR3 contains 14 residues. CDR3 nucleotides: TGTGCCAGCAGTAGCGGTGTAGGGGGCTACGAGCAGTACTTC. Translating it yields CASSSGVGGYEQYF.

This clonotype was recorded many times. J is TRBJ1-1 and V is TRBV12-3 or TRBV12-4, with TRBD1 as a possible D gene (5 bases). V shed 4 bases and J shed 0 bases, with 9 bases lying between them. This CDR3 comprises 14 residues. CDR3 loop: CASSYGTVNTEAFF. CDR3 nucleotides: TGTGCCAGCAGTTACGGGACGGTGAACACTGAAGCTTTCTTT.

At least ten counts were recorded for this clonotype. CDR3 sequence: CASSQEDRGGYTF. For the CDR3, the DNA is TGTGCCAGCAGCCAAGAGGACAGGGGAGGCTACACCTTC. The chain carries TRBV3-1 and TRBJ1-2, with 9 bases aligning to TRBD1. CDR3 length: 13 residues. The V gene's germline CDR1 is LGHDT and CDR2 YNNKEL (reference sequence). Trimming at V came to 0 bases and at J to 8 bases, leaving 1 base not matched to a gene. The full variable domain, its missing parts supplied by reference TRBV3-1 and TRBJ1-2, is DTAVSQTPKYLVTQMGNDKSIKCEQNLGHDTMYWYKQDSKKFLKIMFSYNNKELIINETVPNRFSPKSPDKAHLNLHINSLELGDSAVYFCASSQEDRGGYTFGSGTRLTVV.

This clonotype was counted ten times or more. This chain uses TRBV27 with TRBJ1-5, with D uncertain. In germline, CDR1 is MNHEY, CDR2 SMNVEV (reference sequence). Trimming left V 5 bases short and J 0 bases short, with 17 bases between. The length of the CDR3 is 17 residues. In DNA form, the CDR3 reads TGTGCCAGCAGTCCCTTCTGGACCGATGATAGCAATCAGCCCCAGCATTTT. Translated: CASSPFWTDDSNQPQHF.

This clonotype was recorded at least ten times. The chain is built from TRBV9 and TRBJ1-2; the match to TRBD1 covers 10 bases. CDR1 and CDR2 from the germline V gene are SGDLS and YYNGEE. The V segment lost 4 bases and the J segment 7 bases; nucleotides outside the gene matches: 10. The CDR3 covers 15 residues. The chain's CDR3 is CASSPSTGGWGGYTF. For the CDR3, the DNA is TGTGCCAGCAGCCCTTCGACAGGGGGCTGGGGTGGCTACACCTTC.

This clonotype was detected many times. V usage is TRBV7-2 and J usage is TRBJ2-3; 16 bases line up with TRBD2. This CDR3 has 17 amino acids. V lost 1 base to trimming and J lost 6 bases; unmatched junction nucleotides: 4. Per germline, CDR1 SGHTA and CDR2 FQGNSA. The CDR3 protein is CASSLDPGLAGGDTQYF. The CDR3, as DNA: TGTGCCAGCAGCTTAGATCCGGGACTAGCGGGAGGGGATACGCAGTATTTT.

Sample share makes this clonotype large. The rearrangement uses TRBV7-2 and TRBJ1-6, with D possibly TRBD1 on 5 matching bases. Germline V gives CDR1 SGHTA, CDR2 FQGNSA. Trimming removed 1 base from V and 6 bases from J, with 10 bases in between. CDR3 length equals 15 residues. DNA for the CDR3: TGTGCCAGCAGCTTAGAGGGGACTCGTAATTCACCCCTCCACTTT. Translation: CASSLEGTRNSPLHF. Full variable domain (remainder filled in from reference TRBV7-2 and TRBJ1-6): GAGVSQSPSNKVTEKGKDVELRCDPISGHTALYWYRQSLGQGLEFLIYFQGNSAPDKSGLPSDRFSAERTGGSVSTLTIQRTQQEDSAVYLCASSLEGTRNSPLHFGNGTRLTVT.

This clonotype appeared many times. The V and J genes are TRBV6-9 and TRBJ1-4; D call uncertain. The CDR3 spans 14 residues. Trimming stripped 0 bases from V and 6 bases from J, with 8 bases between. In germline, CDR1 is MNHGY, CDR2 SVAAGI. DNA for the CDR3: TGTGCCAGCAGTTATTCCCAGCCCGATGAAAAACTGTTTTTT. It encodes CASSYSQPDEKLFF.

This clonotype was seen ten or more times. V and J are TRBV7-6 and TRBJ2-4; TRBD2 might be the D (7 bases). The V end was cut by 5 bases, the J end by 0 bases, with 14 bases between. CDR3 length equals 16 residues. The germline V gene has CDR1 SGHVS and CDR2 FNYEAQ. This CDR3 reads CASSPRGALAKNIQYF. DNA of the CDR3: TGTGCCAGCAGCCCCCGGGGGGCCCTAGCCAAAAACATTCAGTACTTC.

By share, this clonotype counts as medium-sized. V and J are TRBV20-1 and TRBJ1-4, with D maybe TRBD1 (5 bases). Germline V gives CDR1 DFQATT, CDR2 SNEGSKA (reference sequence). The CDR3 runs 12 residues. V lost 0 bases and J lost 8, with 7 bases in between. DNA for the CDR3: TGCAGTGCTAGAGAGACAGAAGAAAAACTGTTTTTT. This translates into CSARETEEKLFF.

This clonotype is medium-sized within its sample. V gene TRBV7-2 combines with J gene TRBJ2-1; a possible D gene is TRBD2 (5 bases). V dropped 4 bases and J dropped 7 bases, with 8 bases sitting between them. Germline CDR1 is SGHTA and CDR2 is FQGNSA. This CDR3 has 12 residues. The CDR3 sequence: CASSSLANEQFF. The CDR3 DNA reads TGTGCCAGCAGCTCCCTAGCAAATGAGCAGTTCTTC.

This clonotype ranks as medium-sized. The chain is built from TRBV7-6 and TRBJ1-3; tentatively, D is TRBD1 (5 bases). V was trimmed by 0 bases and J by 1 base, leaving 7 bases between them. The germline V gene encodes CDR1 SGHVS and CDR2 FNYEAQ. This CDR3 spans 15 amino acids. CDR3 nucleotide sequence: TGTGCCAGCAGCTTAGCAGGGGAATCTGGAAACACCATATATTTT. Translation gives CASSLAGESGNTIYF.

This clonotype has ten or more counts. The V gene is TRBV5-1, the J gene TRBJ1-5, with D uncertain. CDR1 SGHRS and CDR2 YFSETQ come from the germline V gene. The CDR3 length is 14 residues. Trimming stripped 3 bases from V and 8 bases from J, with 15 bases between. CDR3 in amino acids: CASSSGGGSEPQHF. CDR3 nucleotides: TGCGCCAGCAGCTCCGGCGGCGGATCCGAGCCCCAGCATTTT.

This clonotype was seen more than once but under ten times. The CDR3 region is CASSFGGGEGDTQYF. In DNA, the CDR3 is TGCGCCAGCAGCTTTGGCGGGGGGGAGGGAGATACGCAGTATTTT. V usage is TRBV4-3 and J usage is TRBJ2-3, with 9 positions matching TRBD2. Germline V gene data show CDR1 as LGHNA and CDR2 as YSLEER. There are 15 residues in the CDR3. The V and J ends lost 5 bases and 5 bases, in that order; junction bases with no gene match: 8.

Ten or more counts support this clonotype. This CDR3 reads CASSRDVHQPQHF. CDR3 DNA sequence: TGTGCCAGCAGCCGGGATGTCCATCAGCCCCAGCATTTT. V gene TRBV7-2 combines with J gene TRBJ1-5; no firm D call. V was trimmed by 5 bases and J by 5 bases, leaving 10 bases between them. CDR3 size: 13 residues. Germline V lookup: CDR1 SGHTA, CDR2 FQGNSA.

The sample holds many counts of this clonotype. V is TRBV9 and J is TRBJ2-7; 7 bases fit TRBD1. The V gene end was trimmed by 0 bases and the J gene end by 2 bases; junction bases not matched to a gene: 11. CDR3 length: 17 amino acids. CDR1 SGDLS and CDR2 YYNGEE come from the germline V gene. CDR3 in amino acids: CASSVGPRPTGTYEQYF. DNA of the CDR3: TGTGCCAGCAGCGTAGGCCCACGTCCGACAGGGACCTACGAGCAGTACTTC.

The sample holds many counts of this clonotype. The rearrangement links TRBV7-3 to TRBJ1-1, with TRBD1 matching 9 bases. V shed 5 bases and J 2 bases; nucleotides not matched to a gene: 9. Germline V gives CDR1 SGHTA, CDR2 FQGTGA. This CDR3 has 16 amino acids. The CDR3: CASSLGQGTPNTEAFF. The CDR3 DNA sequence: TGTGCCAGCAGCCTTGGACAGGGGACTCCAAACACTGAAGCTTTCTTT.

This clonotype showed up many times. The chain employs TRBV12-3 or TRBV12-4 and TRBJ1-5; 9 bases match TRBD1. This CDR3 spans 15 amino acids. The trim removed 5 bases at V and 4 bases at J, leaving 6 bases unmatched. The CDR3 is CASSEQGARNQPQHF. In DNA form, the CDR3 reads TGTGCCAGCAGTGAACAGGGGGCGCGGAATCAGCCCCAGCATTTT.

This clonotype has more than one count but fewer than ten. This chain uses TRBV4-1 with TRBJ2-5; TRBD2 agrees at 8 bases. The V and J ends lost 1 base and 5 bases, in that order; junction bases with no gene match: 6. This CDR3 is 15 amino acids long. Germline CDR1 and CDR2: MGHRA and YSYEKL. The CDR3 sequence is CASSQGAGGRETQYF. CDR3 nucleotide sequence: TGCGCCAGCAGCCAAGGCGCGGGGGGCCGGGAGACCCAGTACTTC.

The V gene is TRBV5-1, the J gene TRBJ2-3; TRBD1 might be the D (5 bases). V lost 0 bases, J lost 5 bases, and 16 bases lay in between. The length of the CDR3 is 16 residues. CDR1 is SGHRS, CDR2 YFSETQ, per germline. The DNA for the CDR3 is TGCGCCAGCAGCTTGGGTGGCCAAGGGGCAGGAGATACGCAGTATTTT. Protein product: CASSLGGQGAGDTQYF.

This clonotype was seen a handful of times. The chain carries TRBV7-2 and TRBJ2-1, with 7 bases identical to TRBD2. CDR3 length: 14 amino acids. Germline values: CDR1 SGHTA, CDR2 FQGNSA. Unmatched junction bases numbered 6, after V lost 3 bases and J lost 7 bases. Here the CDR3 reads CASSFPGLNNEQFF. DNA of the CDR3: TGTGCCAGCAGCTTCCCGGGACTAAATAATGAGCAGTTCTTC.

This clonotype was observed at least ten times. The chain joins TRBV20-1 to TRBJ2-1, with 16 bases matching TRBD2. Trimming removed 0 bases from V and 0 bases from J; junction bases left unmatched: 5. Per germline, CDR1 DFQATT and CDR2 SNEGSKA (reference sequence). CDR3 size: 19 residues. In nucleotides, the CDR3 is TGCAGTGCTAGAGACCCTGGGACTAGCGGGGGGGACTCCTACAATGAGCAGTTCTTC. As protein: CSARDPGTSGGDSYNEQFF.

This clonotype was recorded many times. The chain recombines TRBV7-2 with TRBJ2-4; TRBD2 is a possible D gene (5 bases). Trimming shortened V by 1 base and J by 7 bases, and 14 bases separated the two germline ends. The germline gives CDR1 SGHTA, CDR2 FQGNSA. CDR3 length equals 15 residues. The DNA of the CDR3 is TGTGCCAGCAGCTTAGGGTTGGTCAGAGGGAACATTCAGTACTTC. Translation gives CASSLGLVRGNIQYF. The variable domain in full, with the rest retrieved from reference TRBV7-2 and TRBJ2-4, is GAGVSQSPSNKVTEKGKDVELRCDPISGHTALYWYRQSLGQGLEFLIYFQGNSAPDKSGLPSDRFSAERTGGSVSTLTIQRTQQEDSAVYLCASSLGLVRGNIQYFGAGTRLSVL.

This clonotype was seen repeatedly, ten times or more. This rearrangement joins TRBV6-5 to TRBJ2-3; D gene uncertain. V was shortened by 6 bases and J by 8 bases, with 27 bases between the two germline ends. The CDR3 consists of 17 residues. Germline V gene sequence: CDR1 MNHEY, CDR2 SVGAGI. CDR3 DNA: TGTGCCAGCAGAAACAGCCACTCGTCCGTCGTCTCGGGTACGCAGTATTTT. Protein sequence: CASRNSHSSVVSGTQYF.

Ten or more counts support this clonotype. The chain couples TRBV7-7 to TRBJ1-2, with D unresolved. V lost 2 bases and J lost 3, with 10 bases in between. Germline lookup yields CDR1 SSHAT and CDR2 FNYEAQ (reference sequence). There are 14 residues in the CDR3. CDR3 protein: CASSLRQRDYGYTF. The CDR3 DNA reads as TGTGCCAGCAGCTTAAGGCAGAGGGACTATGGCTACACCTTC.

This chain joins TRBV14 and TRBJ1-2; D uncertain. The V gene's germline CDR1 is SGHDN and CDR2 FVKESK. The CDR3 is 12 residues long. Trimming shortened V by 2 bases and J by 8 bases, and 9 bases separated the two germline ends. This chain's CDR3 is CASSQTEKGYTF. For the CDR3, the DNA is TGTGCCAGCAGCCAAACAGAAAAGGGCTACACCTTC.

The table lists this clonotype with many counts. V is TRBV10-3 and J is TRBJ2-3; 13 nucleotides line up with TRBD2. The CDR3 is made up of 16 amino acids. J gave up 2 bases and V 2 bases, and 1 base lay outside the gene matches. Germline assignment: CDR1 ENHRY and CDR2 SYGVKD. The CDR3 here is CAISEGLAGATDTQYF. The CDR3 bases are TGTGCCATCAGTGAGGGACTAGCGGGGGCCACAGATACGCAGTATTTT.